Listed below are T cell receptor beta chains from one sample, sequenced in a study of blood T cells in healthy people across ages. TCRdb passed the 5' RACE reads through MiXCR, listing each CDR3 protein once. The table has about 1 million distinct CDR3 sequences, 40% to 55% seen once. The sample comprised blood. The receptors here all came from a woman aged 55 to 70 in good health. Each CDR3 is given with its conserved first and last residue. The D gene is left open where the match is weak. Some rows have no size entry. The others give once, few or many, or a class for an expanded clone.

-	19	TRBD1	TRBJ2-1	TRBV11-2	TGTGCCAGCAGCAGCTGGGGGGGGCCCGGGACAGGGACTTACAATGAGCAGTTCTTC	CASSSWGGPGTGTYNEQFF
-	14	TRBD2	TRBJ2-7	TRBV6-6	TGTGCCAGCAGGGGACTAGCGGGAGGCCACGAGCAGTACTTC	CASRGLAGGHEQYF
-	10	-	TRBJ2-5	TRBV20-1	TGCAGTGCTAGACTCAGGGAGCAGTACTTC	CSARLREQYF
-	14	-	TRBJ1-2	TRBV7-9	TGTGCCAGCAGCCCTCAAGGGTCTGGCTATGGCTACACCTTC	CASSPQGSGYGYTF
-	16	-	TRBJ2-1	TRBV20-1	TGCAGTGCTAGAATGCGACAGAAGACCTCCTACAATGAGCAGTTCTTC	CSARMRQKTSYNEQFF
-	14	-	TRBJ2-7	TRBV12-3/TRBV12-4	TGTGCCAGCAGTTCGACAGAGAGCTCCTACGAGCAGTACTTT	CASSSTESSYEQYF
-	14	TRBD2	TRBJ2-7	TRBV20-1	TGCAGTGCTAGAGTAGCTAGCGGATTCTACGAGCAGTACTTC	CSARVASGFYEQYF
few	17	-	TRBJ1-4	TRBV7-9	TGTGCCAGCAGCTTATCCGGACAGCCCGCAACTAATGAAAAACTGTTTTTT	CASSLSGQPATNEKLFF
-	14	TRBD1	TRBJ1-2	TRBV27	TGTGCCAGCAGAGGGACAGGGAAAGCCTATGGCTACACCTTC	CASRGTGKAYGYTF
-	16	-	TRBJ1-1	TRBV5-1	TGCGCCAGCAGCCTATATCCCACGTCCGGGGGCACTGAAGCTTTCTTT	CASSLYPTSGGTEAFF
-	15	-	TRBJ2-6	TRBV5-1	TGCGCCAGCAGCCGACAGAGCTCTGGGGCCAACGTCCCGACTTTC	CASSRQSSGANVPTF
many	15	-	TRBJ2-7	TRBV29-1	TGCAGCGTTGATAAGGGGCAGGGGCCTTCCTACGAGCAGTACTTC	CSVDKGQGPSYEQYF
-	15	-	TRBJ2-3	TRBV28	TGTGCCAGCAGTTTAGGGGCCTCCAGGCAAGATACGCAGTATTTT	CASSLGASRQDTQYF
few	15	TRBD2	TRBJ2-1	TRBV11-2	TGTGCCAGCAGCTTAGAACTAGCGGGTCTGAGTGAGCAGTTCTTC	CASSLELAGLSEQFF
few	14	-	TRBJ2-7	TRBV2	TGTGCCAGCAGTGCGGGGACCTTCGGGGCGTACCAGTACTTC	CASSAGTFGAYQYF
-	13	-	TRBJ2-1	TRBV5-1	TGCGCCAGCAGCTTGGGGACCGTTGTTGAGCAGTTCTTC	CASSLGTVVEQFF
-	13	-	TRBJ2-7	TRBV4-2	TGTGCCAGCAGCCAAGTAGGGGCCCGAGAGCAGTACTTC	CASSQVGAREQYF
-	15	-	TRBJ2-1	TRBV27	TGTGCCAGCAGTCCCCGGGACACAGGCTACAATGAGCAGTTCTTC	CASSPRDTGYNEQFF
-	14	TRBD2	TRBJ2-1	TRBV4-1	TGCGCCAGCAGCCAAGACGGGAGGATTAATGAGCAGTTCTTC	CASSQDGRINEQFF
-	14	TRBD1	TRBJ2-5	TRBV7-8	TGTGCCAGCAAGATACAGGGGGTGGAGGAGACCCAGTACTTC	CASKIQGVEETQYF
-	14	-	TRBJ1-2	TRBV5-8	TGTGCCAGCATTACACGACAGATCCCCTATGGCTACACCTTC	CASITRQIPYGYTF
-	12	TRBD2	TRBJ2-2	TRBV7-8	TGTGCCAGCAGCCCGGGGGGCGGGGAGCTGTTTTTT	CASSPGGGELFF
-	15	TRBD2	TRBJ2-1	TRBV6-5	TGTGCCAGCAGTTACGGGACTAGCGGCTCTCGTGAGCAGTTCTTC	CASSYGTSGSREQFF
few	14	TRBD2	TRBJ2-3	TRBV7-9	TGTGCCAGCAGAACTAGCGGGGGGAAAGATACGCAGTATTTT	CASRTSGGKDTQYF
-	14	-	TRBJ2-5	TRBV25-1	TGTGCCAGCAGTGAATGGGGACCTCAAGAGACCCAGTACTTC	CASSEWGPQETQYF
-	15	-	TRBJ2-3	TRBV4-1	TGTGCCAGCAGCCAAGAAGGCAGGGGCACAGATACGCAGTATTTT	CASSQEGRGTDTQYF
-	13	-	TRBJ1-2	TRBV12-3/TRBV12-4	TGTGCCAGCAGTTTAGGGGCCATCCGGGGCTACACCTTC	CASSLGAIRGYTF
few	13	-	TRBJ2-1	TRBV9	TGTGCCAGCACCCTAGGGGTTAGGAATGAGCAGTTCTTC	CASTLGVRNEQFF
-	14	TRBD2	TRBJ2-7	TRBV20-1	TGCAGTGCTCGCGGGACTAGCGGTATCTACGAGCAGTACTTC	CSARGTSGIYEQYF
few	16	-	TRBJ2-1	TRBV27	TGTGCCAGCAGTTTATCTGGTCGGGACGGTTACAATGAGCAGTTCTTC	CASSLSGRDGYNEQFF
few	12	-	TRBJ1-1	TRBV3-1	TGTGCCGCCGGAGAGGGTATCACTGAAGCTTTCTTT	CAAGEGITEAFF
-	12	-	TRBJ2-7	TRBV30	TGTGCCTGGGGGGGGACCACGTACGAGCAGTACTTC	CAWGGTTYEQYF
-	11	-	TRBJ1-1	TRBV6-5	TGTGCCAGTTTAAAGGGGGCTGAAGCTTTCTTT	CASLKGAEAFF
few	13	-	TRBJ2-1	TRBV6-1	TGTGCCAGCAGTGATTTAGGGATCAATGAGCAGTTCTTC	CASSDLGINEQFF
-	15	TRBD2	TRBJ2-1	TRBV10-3	TGTGCCATCAGGCCGACTAGCGGGAGCCACAATGAGCAGTTCTTC	CAIRPTSGSHNEQFF
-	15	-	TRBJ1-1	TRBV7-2	TGTGCCAGCAGCCCCATTTTAGGGACGGGGACTGAAGCTTTCTTT	CASSPILGTGTEAFF
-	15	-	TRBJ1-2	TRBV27	TGTGCCAGCAGTTTATCTCTGACAGGCCTGTATGGCTACACCTTC	CASSLSLTGLYGYTF
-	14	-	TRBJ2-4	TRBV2	TGTGCCAGCACCACGACTGAAGCCAAAAACATTCAGTACTTC	CASTTTEAKNIQYF
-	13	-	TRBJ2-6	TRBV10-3	TGTGCCATCAGCAAGCCTGGGGCCAACGTCCTGACTTTC	CAISKPGANVLTF
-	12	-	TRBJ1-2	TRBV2	TGTGCCAGCAGGATCCAGGCCGAGGGCTACACCTTC	CASRIQAEGYTF
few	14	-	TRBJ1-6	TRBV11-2	TGTGCCAGCAGCGCTCGGGCCTATAATTCACCCCTCCACTTT	CASSARAYNSPLHF
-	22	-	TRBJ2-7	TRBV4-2	TGTGCCAGCAGCCAGACAGCGGAAGCCCAGTCGCCACAGAAGAAGGGTACCTACGAGCAGTACTTC	CASSQTAEAQSPQKKGTYEQYF
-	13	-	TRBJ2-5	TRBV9	TGTGCCAGCAGCCCCACCCCCACGGAGACCCAGTACTTC	CASSPTPTETQYF
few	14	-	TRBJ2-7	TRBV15	TGTGCCACCAGCAGAGCTGACAGAGCCTACGAGCAGTACTTC	CATSRADRAYEQYF
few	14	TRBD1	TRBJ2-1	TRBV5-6	TGTGCCAGCAGCTCCGGGACAGGGAAAAATGAGCAGTTCTTC	CASSSGTGKNEQFF
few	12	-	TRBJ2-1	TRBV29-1	TGCAGCGTCGACAAGTCTGGCAATGAGCAGTTCTTC	CSVDKSGNEQFF